This paragraph covers one T cell receptor (beta chain) sequence. These data are taken from a study of shared clonotypes between healthy human individuals. Study at large: A few men and a couple of women, aged 18 to 49, were donors.

The germline CDR1 and CDR2 sequences are MDHEN and SYDVKM. The CDR3 length is 12 residues. Unmatched junction bases numbered 5, after V lost 9 bases and J lost 4 bases. Sorted-subset replicate PCR reactions contained approximately 190 ng DNA, corresponding to about 30,000 T cell genomes. How the authors handled the data: ImmunoSEQ yielded junction-only sequences lacking quality scores, so filtering differed. Measured with immunoSEQ multiplex PCR; TCRdb has only the in-frame clones, and not every one. The V and J calls and clone size are taken from that table; D and trimming were inferred from the DNA. Among around 990,000 clones listed, roughly 80% were seen once.

The sequenced sample consisted of memory CD4+ T cells from PBMCs. Subset here: CD45RA-negative fraction. This TCR was recovered from a man aged 18 to 35 in good health. Some clones in this sample may be carry-over from other donors' samples. The chain has TRBV28 and TRBJ1-2; 7 bases match TRBD1. CDR3 amino acids: CASTGAGYGYTF. CDR3 DNA: TGTGCCAGTACAGGGGCCGGCTATGGCTACACCTTC.